This TCR beta chain originates from a study of neurological immune-mediated disorders. The CDR3 is 12 residues long. V was trimmed by 1 base and J by 5 bases, leaving 5 bases between them. Germline loops: CDR1 SGHTA, CDR2 FQGNSA. This clonotype was counted many times. TCRdb reanalysed the 5' RACE reads using MiXCR and keeps one entry per CDR3 protein. The sample records under 60,000 distinct CDR3 sequences, approximately 17% being singletons. The source of this sequence is a man in his 60s in good health. Sequences were obtained from PBMCs. This rearrangement joins TRBV7-2 to TRBJ2-5; D remains unclear. This CDR3 reads CASSLVRETQYF. The CDR3, as DNA: TGTGCCAGCAGCTTAGTTAGGGAGACCCAGTACTTC.